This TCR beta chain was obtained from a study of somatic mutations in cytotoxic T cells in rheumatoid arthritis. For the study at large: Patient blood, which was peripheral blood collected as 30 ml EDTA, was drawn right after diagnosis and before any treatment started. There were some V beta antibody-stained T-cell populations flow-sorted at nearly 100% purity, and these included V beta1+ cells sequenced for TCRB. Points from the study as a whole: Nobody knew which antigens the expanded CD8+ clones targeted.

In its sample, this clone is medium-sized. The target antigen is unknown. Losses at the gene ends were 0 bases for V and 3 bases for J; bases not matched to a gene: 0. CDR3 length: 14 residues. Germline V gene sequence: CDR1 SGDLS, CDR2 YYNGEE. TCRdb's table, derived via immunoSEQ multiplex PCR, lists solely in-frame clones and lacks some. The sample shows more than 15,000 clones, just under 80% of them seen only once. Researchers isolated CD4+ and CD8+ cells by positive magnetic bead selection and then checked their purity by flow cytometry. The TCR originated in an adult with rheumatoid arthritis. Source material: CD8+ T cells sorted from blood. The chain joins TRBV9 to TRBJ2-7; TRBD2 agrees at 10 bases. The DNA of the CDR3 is TGTGCCAGCAGCGTAGCTAGCGGGAGCTACGAGCAGTACTTC. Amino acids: CASSVASGSYEQYF.